The 29 T cell receptor beta chains below come from one sample, sequenced in a study of CD8+CD57+ T cells in acquired aplastic anemia. CD8+CD57+ cell expansion had been shown by flow cytometry in patients chosen for sequencing. TCR beta VDJ combinations and CDR3 sequences were profiled from genomic DNA. TCRdb re-analysed the reads in MiXCR, keeping a single row per CDR3 protein. The sample shows around 430,000 distinct CDR3 sequences, less than 35% of them seen only once. The sample comprised sorted CD4+, CD8+, or CD8+CD57+ T cells (not recorded which) from PBMCs. These receptors were obtained from a human donor with aplastic anemia.

V usage is TRBV9 and J usage is TRBJ1-2, with 8 nucleotides matching TRBD1. Germline-derived CDR1 and CDR2 are SGDLS and YYNGEE. V was pared by 3 bases and J by 6 bases, with 7 bases of the junction left unmatched. The CDR3 has 14 residues. Written as DNA, the CDR3 is TGTGCCAGCAGCGGCGGGACAGGAAACGATGGCTACACCTTC. Translation gives CASSGGTGNDGYTF.

The chain employs TRBV12-3 or TRBV12-4 and TRBJ2-7; possibly TRBD1 for D (6 bases). The V and J ends lost 6 bases and 4 bases respectively, with 19 bases between them. There are 15 residues in the CDR3. CDR3 nucleotides: TGTGCCAGCAGCCGTCCCGAATCCAGGGGTTACGAGCAGTACTTC. Translating gives CASSRPESRGYEQYF.

The rearrangement uses TRBV18 and TRBJ1-2; D not certain. The CDR3 is 16 amino acids. CDR1 and CDR2 from the germline V gene are KGHSH and LQKENI. V was cut by 2 bases and J by 2 bases, with 15 bases left in between. In nucleotides, the CDR3 is TGTGCCAGCTCACCAATCAGGCAGCCCCAGAACTATGGCTACACCTTC. Its translation is CASSPIRQPQNYGYTF.

Only a few counts were recorded for this clonotype. This chain links TRBV5-6 with TRBJ1-1; D is possibly TRBD1 (6 bases). The CDR3 runs 12 residues. Trimming removed 3 bases at V and 8 bases at J, with 11 bases between. Germline CDR1 SGHDT, CDR2 YYEEEE. The CDR3 DNA reads as TGTGCCAGCAGCTACGACAGGAGGGAAGCTTTCTTT. This gives the protein CASSYDRREAFF.

The chain couples TRBV7-9 to TRBJ2-1, with D possibly being TRBD2 (6 bases). Between the trimmed V and J ends, which lost 5 bases and 0 bases, there was a span of 20 bases. CDR1 and CDR2 (germline): SEHNR, FQNEAQ (reference sequence). This CDR3 is 18 amino acids long. The CDR3 spells CASSPNMESSVSYNEQFF. CDR3 nucleotide sequence: TGTGCCAGCAGCCCAAATATGGAATCTAGCGTCTCCTACAATGAGCAGTTCTTC.

The rearrangement uses TRBV19 and TRBJ2-7, with D possibly being TRBD1 (5 bases). CDR3 size: 15 residues. Germline loops: CDR1 LNHDA, CDR2 SQIVND (reference sequence). The ends were cut back, 1 base at V and 2 bases at J, with 12 bases in the middle. CDR3 amino acids: CASSIVGRETYEQYF. The CDR3 DNA follows: TGTGCCAGTAGTATAGTTGGCAGGGAAACCTACGAGCAGTACTTC.

On this clonotype: One base away lies a much larger clone, so this may be a sequencing read error. The chain couples TRBV20-1 to TRBJ2-7, with 11 positions matching TRBD2. There are 13 residues in the CDR3. The germline gives CDR1 DFQATT, CDR2 SNEGSKA (reference sequence). The CDR3 loop reads CSASSGRAVEQCF. CDR3 DNA: TGCAGTGCTAGTAGCGGGAGGGCCGTCGAGCAGTGCTTC.

This clonotype has a count of ten or more. The genes are TRBV12-3 or TRBV12-4 and TRBJ2-7, with TRBD1 matching 7 bases. Trimming at V came to 5 bases and at J to 2 bases, leaving 9 bases not matched to a gene. CDR3 size: 15 residues. DNA of the CDR3: TGTGCCAGCAGTAGACAATTGGGACAGACCTACGAGCAGTACTTC. It is translated as CASSRQLGQTYEQYF.

This clonotype was seen many times. The chain has TRBV7-8 and TRBJ1-5, with no clear D. V gave up 0 bases and J gave up 3 bases, with 9 bases separating them. Looked up from germline, CDR1 is SGHVS and CDR2 is FQNEAQ. This CDR3 is 15 amino acids long. The CDR3: CASSLAAASNQPQHF. The CDR3 bases are TGTGCCAGCAGCTTAGCCGCAGCCTCCAATCAGCCCCAGCATTTT.

As concerns this clonotype: This may be a read error, as it is one base from a much larger clone. The gene calls are TRBV2 and TRBJ2-3; either TRBD1 or TRBD2 may fit D (5 bases each). CDR3 size: 13 residues. CDR1 and CDR2 from the germline V gene are SNHLY and FYNNEI. The CDR3: CANSEGSRDTQYF. CDR3 in DNA: TGTGCCAACAGTGAGGGGAGTCGCGATACGCAGTATTTT.

With respect to this clonotype: A much bigger clone sits one base away, suggesting this may be a read error. The V and J genes are TRBV20-1 and TRBJ2-7; TRBD1 matches 10 bases. Looked up from germline, CDR1 is DFQATT and CDR2 is SNEGSKA (reference sequence). The CDR3 covers 12 residues. CDR3 in amino acids: CSAPGQGYGQYF. The CDR3, as DNA: TGCAGTGCCCCGGGACAGGGGTACGGGCAGTACTTC.

In the case of this clonotype: Because it lacks the conserved phenylalanine or tryptophan at the end, this CDR3 is likely a read error. It is unclear where the CDR3 begins or ends on the DNA, so no DNA is shown, and the CDR3 is as TCRdb lists it. The chain is built from TRBV2 and TRBJ1-6. The germline CDR1 and CDR2 sequences are SNHLY and FYNNEI. The CDR3 is 8 residues long, ends included. Here the CDR3 reads CASSGPTL.

This clonotype was recorded a few times. This could be a read error, since a much larger clone is one nucleotide away. V usage is TRBV7-6 and J usage is TRBJ1-2, with unresolved D. This CDR3 comprises 15 residues. Germline CDR1 is SGHVS and CDR2 is FNYEAQ. Written as DNA, the CDR3 is TGTACCAGCAGCTTATGCCTACGTCGAGTGTATGGCTACACCTTC. This translates into CTSSLCLRRVYGYTF.

A word on this clonotype: The junction departs from germline at one end; a sequencing error may be responsible. The chain combines TRBV5-8 with TRBJ1-1, with D possibly being TRBD1 (6 bases). The length of the CDR3 is 15 residues. Looked up from germline, CDR1 is SGHTS and CDR2 is YDEGEE. The CDR3 loop is CASSLATSGDTEAFF. DNA of the CDR3: TGTGCCAGCAGCTTGGCCACGTCGGGGGACACTGAGGCTTTCTTT.

Many counts were recorded for this clonotype. The J gene is TRBJ1-6, the V gene TRBV12-3 or TRBV12-4; the D is unclear. The CDR3 runs to 13 residues. V was shortened by 3 bases and J by 7 bases, with 7 bases between the two germline ends. CDR3 sequence: CASSFDGNSPLHF. In nucleotides, the CDR3 is TGTGCCAGCAGTTTTGATGGAAATTCACCCCTCCACTTT.

At least ten counts were recorded for this clonotype. This chain connects TRBV2 to TRBJ1-5; D unresolved. Trimming took off 5 bases at V and 7 bases at J, with 18 bases between the two ends. Germline CDR1 and CDR2: SNHLY and FYNNEI. This CDR3 contains 15 residues. The CDR3 coding sequence is TGTGCCAGCAGTCCTACGGACCGGGATATCCAGCCCCAGCATTTT. Its protein is CASSPTDRDIQPQHF.

This clonotype came up a few times. The V gene is TRBV7-3, the J gene TRBJ1-1, with D hard to call. The germline V gene has CDR1 SGHTA and CDR2 FQGTGA. This CDR3 spans 14 amino acids. The V and J ends lost 4 bases and 4 bases respectively, with 13 bases between them. The CDR3 nucleotides read TGTGCCAGCAGCTCAAACTTGGGAGGCACTGAAGCTTTCTTT. Translated: CASSSNLGGTEAFF.

This clonotype appeared many times. The chain recombines TRBV29-1 with TRBJ1-2, with D hard to call. The CDR3 extends over 11 amino acids. Germline values: CDR1 SQVTM, CDR2 ANQGSEA. Trimming pared 6 bases from V and 5 bases from J, leaving 10 bases between. CDR3 protein: CSVPGEYGYTF. In DNA, the CDR3 is TGCAGCGTCCCTGGGGAGTATGGCTACACCTTC.

The rearrangement joins TRBV20-1 to TRBJ1-6; D might be TRBD1 (5 bases). This CDR3 region has 14 residues. Trimming removed 3 bases at V and 10 bases at J, with 16 bases between. Germline V gene lookup returns CDR1 DFQATT and CDR2 SNEGSKA (reference sequence). The CDR3 DNA reads TGCAGTGCTAGTCCGGGACGGGCATTCTCACCCCTCCACTTT. Translated: CSASPGRAFSPLHF.

This clonotype was detected many times. The chain employs TRBV20-1 and TRBJ1-6, with D uncertain. The CDR3 runs to 14 residues. Trimming stripped 5 bases from V and 0 bases from J, with 8 bases between. Per germline, CDR1 DFQATT and CDR2 SNEGSKA (reference sequence). The CDR3 region has the DNA TGCAGTGCTCAGGAGAGCTCCTATAATTCACCCCTCCACTTT. This codes for CSAQESSYNSPLHF.

V is TRBV14 and J is TRBJ1-6; no firm D call. The CDR3 spans 16 residues. V shed 0 bases and J shed 5 bases, with 11 bases lying between them. Per the germline V gene, CDR1 is SGHDN and CDR2 is FVKESK. For the CDR3, the DNA is TGTGCCAGCAGCCAAGAGGATAGTTTGCATAATTCACCCCTCCACTTT. This sequence encodes CASSQEDSLHNSPLHF. The whole variable domain, remainder taken from reference TRBV14 and TRBJ1-6, is EAGVTQFPSHSVIEKGQTVTLRCDPISGHDNLYWYRRVMGKEIKFLLHFVKESKQDESGMPNNRFLAERTGGTYSTLKVQPAELEDSGVYFCASSQEDSLHNSPLHFGNGTRLTVT.

This clonotype was observed a few times. A much larger clone lies one base from this, so it may be a read error. V usage is TRBV2 and J usage is TRBJ2-5; D unresolved. V lost 6 bases and J 4 bases, leaving 9 bases between the germline ends. Germline V gene sequence: CDR1 SNHLY, CDR2 FYNNEI. The CDR3 totals 12 residues. CDR3: CASRPLSETQYF. CDR3 DNA: TGTGCCAGCAGACCACTATCAGAGACCCAGTACTTC.

This clonotype was seen at least ten times. The CDR3 loop is CASSIGPTGGNTIYF. In DNA form, the CDR3 reads TGTGCCAGTAGTATAGGCCCGACAGGTGGAAACACCATATATTTT. The rearrangement joins TRBV19 to TRBJ1-3; TRBD1 is a possible D gene (6 bases). With 1 base removed from V and 3 bases from J, the gap between germline ends came to 10 bases. The CDR3 covers 15 residues. The V gene's germline CDR1 is LNHDA and CDR2 SQIVND (reference sequence).

This chain links TRBV6-1 with TRBJ1-2, with a weak D call TRBD1 (5 bases). V shed 4 bases and J shed 0 bases, with 9 bases lying between them. Germline V lookup: CDR1 MNHNS, CDR2 SASEGT. This CDR3 region has 14 residues. The CDR3 DNA reads as TGTGCCAGCAGTGTAGGGGTCCCTAACTATGGCTACACCTTC. It encodes CASSVGVPNYGYTF.

V gene TRBV15 combines with J gene TRBJ2-5, with D possibly called TRBD1 or TRBD2 (5 bases each). Germline V gene sequence: CDR1 LNHNV, CDR2 YYDKDF (reference sequence). This CDR3 spans 13 amino acids. V was shortened by 9 bases and J by 2 bases, with 13 bases between the two germline ends. CDR3 amino acids: CATKSGPQETQYF. The CDR3 nucleotides are TGTGCCACAAAATCGGGGCCACAAGAGACCCAGTACTTC.

The table lists this clonotype with a few counts. The rearrangement joins TRBV19 to TRBJ2-1, with 8 bases fitting TRBD2. Germline CDR1 reads LNHDA; CDR2 reads SQIVND (reference sequence). J gave up 3 bases and V 6 bases, and 7 bases lay outside the gene matches. CDR3 length: 15 residues. The CDR3 reads CASSFFAGGYNEQFF. The DNA of the CDR3 is TGTGCCAGTAGCTTCTTCGCGGGAGGCTACAATGAGCAGTTCTTC. Filled out from reference TRBV19 and TRBJ2-1, the complete variable domain reads DGGITQSPKYLFRKEGQNVTLSCEQNLNHDAMYWYRQDPGQGLRLIYYSQIVNDFQKGDIAEGYSVSREKKESFPLTVTSAQKNPTAFYLCASSFFAGGYNEQFFGPGTRLTVL.

At least ten counts were recorded for this clonotype. The chain couples TRBV11-1 to TRBJ2-7, with 7 nucleotides matching TRBD2. The CDR3 length is 16 residues. Germline V CDR1 and CDR2: SGHAT, FQDESV (reference sequence). J was trimmed by 6 bases and V by 0 bases; bases with no gene match: 11. The CDR3 nucleotides are TGTGCCAGCAGCTTAGCACCCCTGCGGGAGCGTTTCGAGCAGTACTTC. This sequence encodes CASSLAPLRERFEQYF.

Ten or more counts support this clonotype. The gene calls are TRBV5-1 and TRBJ1-6; TRBD1 might be the D (5 bases). The length of the CDR3 is 15 residues. Germline-derived CDR1 and CDR2 are SGHRS and YFSETQ. The V end was cut by 0 bases, the J end by 7 bases, with 11 bases between. CDR3: CASSLVFGGNSPLHF. The CDR3, as DNA: TGCGCCAGCAGCTTGGTTTTCGGGGGGAATTCACCCCTCCACTTT.

Only a few counts were recorded for this clonotype. V usage is TRBV20-1 and J usage is TRBJ2-1, with TRBD2 matching over 7 bases. The CDR3 contains 16 residues. The trim removed 1 base at V and 0 bases at J, leaving 6 bases unmatched. Germline V gene sequence: CDR1 DFQATT, CDR2 SNEGSKA (reference sequence). The CDR3 DNA follows: TGCAGTGCTAGAGTAAAGCTAGCGGTCTCCTACAATGAGCAGTTCTTC. Translating gives CSARVKLAVSYNEQFF.